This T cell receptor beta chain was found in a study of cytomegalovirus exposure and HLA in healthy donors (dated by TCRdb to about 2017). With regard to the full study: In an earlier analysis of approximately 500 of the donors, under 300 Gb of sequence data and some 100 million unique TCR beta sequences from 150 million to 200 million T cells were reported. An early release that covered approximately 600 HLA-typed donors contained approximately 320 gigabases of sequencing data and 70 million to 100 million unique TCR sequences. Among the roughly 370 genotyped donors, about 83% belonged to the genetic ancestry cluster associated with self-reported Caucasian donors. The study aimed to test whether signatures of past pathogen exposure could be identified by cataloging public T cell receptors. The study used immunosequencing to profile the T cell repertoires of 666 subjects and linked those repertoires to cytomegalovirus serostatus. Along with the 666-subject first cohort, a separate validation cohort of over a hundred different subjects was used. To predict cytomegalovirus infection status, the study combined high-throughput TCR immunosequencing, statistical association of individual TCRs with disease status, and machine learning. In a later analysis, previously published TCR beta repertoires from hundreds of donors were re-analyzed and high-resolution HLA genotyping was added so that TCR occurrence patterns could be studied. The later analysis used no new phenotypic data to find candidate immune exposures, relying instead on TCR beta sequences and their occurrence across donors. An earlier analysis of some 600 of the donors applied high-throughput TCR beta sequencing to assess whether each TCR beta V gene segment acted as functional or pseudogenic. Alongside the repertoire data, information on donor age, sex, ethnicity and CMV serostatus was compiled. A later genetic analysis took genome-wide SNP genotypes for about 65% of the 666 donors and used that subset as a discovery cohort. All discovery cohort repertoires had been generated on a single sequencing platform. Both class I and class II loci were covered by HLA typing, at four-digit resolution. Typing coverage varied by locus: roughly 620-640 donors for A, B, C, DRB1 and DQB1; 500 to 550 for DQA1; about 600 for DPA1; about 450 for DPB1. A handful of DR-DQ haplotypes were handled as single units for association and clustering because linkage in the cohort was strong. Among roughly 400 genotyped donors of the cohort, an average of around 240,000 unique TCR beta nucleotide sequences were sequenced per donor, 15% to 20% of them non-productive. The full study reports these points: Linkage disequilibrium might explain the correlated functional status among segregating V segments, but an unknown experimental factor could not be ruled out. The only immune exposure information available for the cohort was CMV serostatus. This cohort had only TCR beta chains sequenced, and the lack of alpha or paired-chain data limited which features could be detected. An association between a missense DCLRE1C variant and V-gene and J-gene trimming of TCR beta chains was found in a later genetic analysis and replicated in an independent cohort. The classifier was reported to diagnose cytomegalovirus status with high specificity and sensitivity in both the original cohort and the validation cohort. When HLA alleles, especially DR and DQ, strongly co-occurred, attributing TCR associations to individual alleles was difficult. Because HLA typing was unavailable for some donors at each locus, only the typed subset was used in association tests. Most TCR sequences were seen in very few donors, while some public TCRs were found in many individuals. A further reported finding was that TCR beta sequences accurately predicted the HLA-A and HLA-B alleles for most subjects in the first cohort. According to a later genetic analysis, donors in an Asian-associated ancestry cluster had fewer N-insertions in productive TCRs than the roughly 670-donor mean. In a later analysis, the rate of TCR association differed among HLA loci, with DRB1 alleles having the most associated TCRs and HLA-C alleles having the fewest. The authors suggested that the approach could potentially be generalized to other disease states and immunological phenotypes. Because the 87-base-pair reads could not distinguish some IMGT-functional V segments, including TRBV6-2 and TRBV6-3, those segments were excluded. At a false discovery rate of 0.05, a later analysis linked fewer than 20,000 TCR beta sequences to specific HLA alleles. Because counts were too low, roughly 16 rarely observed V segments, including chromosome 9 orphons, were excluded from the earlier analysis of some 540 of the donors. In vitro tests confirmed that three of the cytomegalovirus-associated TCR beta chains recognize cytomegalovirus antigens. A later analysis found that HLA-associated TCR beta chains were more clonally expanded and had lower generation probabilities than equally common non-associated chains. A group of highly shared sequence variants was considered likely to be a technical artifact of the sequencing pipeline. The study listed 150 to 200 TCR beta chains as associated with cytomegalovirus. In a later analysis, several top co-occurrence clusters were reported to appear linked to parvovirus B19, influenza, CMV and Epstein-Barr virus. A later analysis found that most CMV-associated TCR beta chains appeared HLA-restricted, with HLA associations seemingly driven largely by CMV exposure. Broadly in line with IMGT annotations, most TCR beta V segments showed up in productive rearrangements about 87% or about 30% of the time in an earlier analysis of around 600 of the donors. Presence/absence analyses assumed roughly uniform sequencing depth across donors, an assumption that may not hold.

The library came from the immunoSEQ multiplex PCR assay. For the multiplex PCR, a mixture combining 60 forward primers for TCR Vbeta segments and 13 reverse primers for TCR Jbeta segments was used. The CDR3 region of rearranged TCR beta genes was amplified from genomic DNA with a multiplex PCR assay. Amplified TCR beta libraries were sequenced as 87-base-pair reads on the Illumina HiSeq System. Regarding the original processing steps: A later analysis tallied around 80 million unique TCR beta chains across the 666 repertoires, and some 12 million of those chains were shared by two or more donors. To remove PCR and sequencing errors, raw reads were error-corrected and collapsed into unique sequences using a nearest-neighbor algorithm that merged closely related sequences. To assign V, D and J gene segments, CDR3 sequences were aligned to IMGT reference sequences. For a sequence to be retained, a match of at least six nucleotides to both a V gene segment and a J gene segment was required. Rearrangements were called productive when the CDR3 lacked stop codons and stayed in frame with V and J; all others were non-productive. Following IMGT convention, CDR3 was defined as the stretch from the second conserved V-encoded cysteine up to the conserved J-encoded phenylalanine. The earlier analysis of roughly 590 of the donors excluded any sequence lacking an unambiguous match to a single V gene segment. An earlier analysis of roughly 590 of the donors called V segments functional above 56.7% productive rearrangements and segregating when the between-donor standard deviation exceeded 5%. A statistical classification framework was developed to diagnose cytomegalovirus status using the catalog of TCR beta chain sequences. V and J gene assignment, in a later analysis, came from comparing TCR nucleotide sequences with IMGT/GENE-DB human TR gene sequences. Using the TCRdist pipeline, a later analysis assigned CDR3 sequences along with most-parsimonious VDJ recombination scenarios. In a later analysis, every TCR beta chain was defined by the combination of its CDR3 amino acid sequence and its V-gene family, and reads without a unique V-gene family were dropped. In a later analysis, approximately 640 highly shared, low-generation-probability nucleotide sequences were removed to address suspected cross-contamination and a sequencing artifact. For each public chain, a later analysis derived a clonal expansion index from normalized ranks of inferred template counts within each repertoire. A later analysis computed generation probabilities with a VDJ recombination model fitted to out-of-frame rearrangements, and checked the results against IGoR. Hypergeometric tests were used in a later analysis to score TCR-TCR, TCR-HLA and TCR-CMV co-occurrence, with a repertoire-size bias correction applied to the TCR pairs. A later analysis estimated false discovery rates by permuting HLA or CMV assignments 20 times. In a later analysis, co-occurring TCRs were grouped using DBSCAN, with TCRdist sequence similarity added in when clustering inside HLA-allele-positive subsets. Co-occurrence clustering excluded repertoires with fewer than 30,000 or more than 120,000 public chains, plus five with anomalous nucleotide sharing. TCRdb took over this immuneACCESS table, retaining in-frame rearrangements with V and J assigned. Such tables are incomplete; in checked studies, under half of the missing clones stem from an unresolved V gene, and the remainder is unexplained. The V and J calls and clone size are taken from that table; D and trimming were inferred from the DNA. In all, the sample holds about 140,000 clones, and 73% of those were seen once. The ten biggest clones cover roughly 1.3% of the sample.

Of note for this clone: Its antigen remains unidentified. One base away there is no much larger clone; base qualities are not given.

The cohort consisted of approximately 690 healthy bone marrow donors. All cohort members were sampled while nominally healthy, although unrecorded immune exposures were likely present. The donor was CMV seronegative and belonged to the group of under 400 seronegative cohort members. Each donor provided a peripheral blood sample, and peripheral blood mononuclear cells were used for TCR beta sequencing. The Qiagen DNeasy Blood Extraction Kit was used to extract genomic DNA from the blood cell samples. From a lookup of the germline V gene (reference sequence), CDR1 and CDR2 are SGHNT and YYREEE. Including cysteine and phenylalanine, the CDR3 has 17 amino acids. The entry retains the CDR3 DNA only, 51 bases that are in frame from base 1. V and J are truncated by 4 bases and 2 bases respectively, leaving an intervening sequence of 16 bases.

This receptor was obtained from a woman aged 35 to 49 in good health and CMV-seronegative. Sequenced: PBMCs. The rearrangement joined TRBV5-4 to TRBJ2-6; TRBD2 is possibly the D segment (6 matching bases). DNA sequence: TGTGCCAGCAGCCTCAGGAGGGAGAAGGCTGGGGCCAACGTCCTGACTTTC. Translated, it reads CASSLRREKAGANVLTF.